Listed below are T cell receptor beta chains from one sample, sequenced in a study of T cell repertoires in cytomegalovirus infection. Via MiXCR, TCRdb re-called the reads, giving one row per CDR3 protein. The sample lists 400,000 to 550,000 distinct CDR3 sequences; roughly 10% were seen once. The source material was PBMCs. All receptors come from a human donor in good health (CMV status not recorded). Some clones in this sample may be carry-over from other donors' samples. The CDR3 runs from the conserved cysteine through the conserved F or W. The D gene is left open where the match is weak. Only part of the rows carry a size: once, few, many, or a class if the clone is expanded.

TRBD2	TRBV18	TRBJ2-2	.	CASSFLAGMNTGELFF	TGTGCCAGCTCATTTCTAGCGGGAATGAACACCGGGGAGCTGTTTTTT
.	TRBV11-2	TRBJ2-7	many	CASSSLIRGRSYEQYF	TGTGCCAGCAGCTCCCTTATCCGGGGTCGCTCCTACGAGCAGTACTTC
.	TRBV12-3/TRBV12-4	TRBJ2-1	many	CASSVRGGAGNEQFF	TGTGCCAGCAGTGTCAGGGGGGGGGCCGGCAATGAGCAGTTCTTC
.	TRBV6-1	TRBJ2-1	many	CASSSDQGSYNEQFF	TGTGCCAGCAGTTCCGACCAGGGCTCCTACAATGAGCAGTTCTTC
.	TRBV28	TRBJ2-2	.	CASSPFRETGELFF	TGTGCCAGCAGTCCTTTCAGGGAGACCGGGGAGCTGTTTTTT
.	TRBV20-1	TRBJ1-5	many	CSARAPNQPQHF	TGCAGTGCTAGGGCACCCAATCAGCCCCAGCATTTT
TRBD2	TRBV5-4	TRBJ2-3	many	CASSPTGGRDTQYF	TGTGCCAGCAGCCCAACGGGGGGAAGGGATACGCAGTATTTT
TRBD1	TRBV5-6	TRBJ2-3	many	CASSRSTGGTDTQYF	TGTGCCAGCAGCCGTTCAACAGGGGGAACAGATACGCAGTATTTT
TRBD1	TRBV12-3/TRBV12-4	TRBJ2-7	many	CASSRPGTGTYEQYF	TGTGCCAGCAGTCGCCCGGGGACAGGCACCTACGAGCAGTACTTC
TRBD2	TRBV7-6	TRBJ2-5	many	CASSAGLAGGPLRETQYF	TGTGCCAGCAGCGCTGGACTAGCGGGAGGCCCCCTCCGAGAGACCCAGTACTTC
TRBD1	TRBV6-1	TRBJ2-7	many	CASRRDRGHEQYF	TGTGCCAGCAGGCGGGACAGGGGGCACGAGCAGTACTTC
.	TRBV7-9	TRBJ1-1	many	CASSSGSTEAFF	TGTGCCAGCAGTTCAGGGAGCACTGAAGCTTTCTTT
.	TRBV29-1	TRBJ1-1	few	CSVGRELTEAFF	TGCAGCGTTGGTCGAGAGCTAACCGAAGCTTTCTTT
.	TRBV25-1	TRBJ1-2	.	CATENYGYTF	TGTGCCACCGAGAACTATGGCTACACCTTC
TRBD2	TRBV12-3/TRBV12-4	TRBJ2-1	few	CASRVAGGRYNEQFF	TGTGCCAGCAGGGTAGCGGGAGGGAGGTACAATGAGCAGTTCTTC
TRBD1	TRBV5-1	TRBJ2-3	few	CASRPGTGVGTDTQYF	TGCGCCAGCAGGCCCGGGACAGGGGTTGGCACAGATACGCAGTATTTT
TRBD2	TRBV10-3	TRBJ2-3	few	CASGGTSGSADTQYF	TGTGCCTCAGGGGGGACTAGCGGGTCCGCAGATACGCAGTATTTT
TRBD2	TRBV29-1	TRBJ2-1	many	CSVETSGDSYNEQFF	TGCAGCGTTGAAACTAGCGGGGATTCCTACAATGAGCAGTTCTTC
.	TRBV12-3/TRBV12-4	TRBJ1-5	many	CASSFPGRDQPQHF	TGTGCCAGCAGTTTCCCAGGGAGAGATCAGCCCCAGCATTTT
.	TRBV27	TRBJ1-1	many	CASSLFGTLNTEAFF	TGTGCCAGCAGTTTATTCGGGACACTGAACACTGAAGCTTTCTTT
.	TRBV5-1	TRBJ2-3	many	CASSSSAQDTQYF	TGCGCCAGCAGCTCATCAGCGCAAGATACGCAGTATTTT
TRBD1	TRBV7-3	TRBJ2-5	.	CASSRMTGDGETQYF	TGTGCCAGCAGCAGGATGACAGGGGACGGGGAGACCCAGTACTTC
TRBD2	TRBV7-2	TRBJ2-7	many	CASSPGREASYEQYF	TGTGCCAGCAGCCCAGGGAGGGAGGCCTCCTACGAGCAGTACTTC
.	TRBV12-3/TRBV12-4	TRBJ2-7	.	CASTNQGSEQYF	TGTGCCAGCACCAACCAGGGGTCCGAGCAGTACTTC
TRBD2	TRBV9	TRBJ2-3	few	CASSGVNGGADTQYF	TGTGCCAGCAGCGGGGTCAACGGGGGGGCAGATACGCAGTATTTT
.	TRBV7-8	TRBJ2-1	many	CASSPFPREGYNEQFF	TGTGCCAGCAGCCCATTCCCCAGGGAAGGCTACAATGAGCAGTTCTTC
.	TRBV19	TRBJ2-1	few	CASSIPSYNEQFF	TGTGCCAGTAGTATACCCTCCTACAATGAGCAGTTCTTC
.	TRBV19	TRBJ1-5	few	CASAPGRASDQPQHF	TGTGCCAGTGCTCCGGGACGGGCCTCAGATCAGCCCCAGCATTTT
TRBD2	TRBV29-1	TRBJ2-1	.	CSVGGFGTSGRDEQFF	TGCAGCGTGGGGGGGTTCGGGACTAGCGGGAGAGATGAGCAGTTCTTC